The clone carrying this TCR beta chain was seen many times. Its specificity is unknown. This entry is derived from a study of T cells in Graves' hyperthyroidism and ophthalmopathy. The CDR3 runs to 15 residues. Germline CDR1 PRHDT, CDR2 FYEKMQ (reference sequence). Unmatched junction bases numbered 10, after V lost 5 bases and J lost 3 bases. Study observations and caveats: Clonotypes that were expanded in thyroid above 0.001 mostly appeared in blood too.

Stable Graves' hyperthyroidism denoted no ophthalmopathy progression over 18 months. Diagnoses were established using clinical symptoms, serum thyroxine and TRAb, thyroid ultrasound and orbital computed tomography. There were TCR beta CDR3 regions amplified from RNA transcripts. TCR CDR3 underwent first-round RT-PCR with the HTBI primer set. One entry per CDR3 protein results from TCRdb running MiXCR on the multiplex PCR reads. The sample contains approximately 400,000 distinct CDR3 sequences, around 14% of which appear only once. The sample comprised blood. J is TRBJ2-7 and V is TRBV13, with TRBD1 matching over 7 bases. This TCR was sampled from a woman under 40 with Graves' hyperthyroidism. The CDR3: CASSPRTGGNYEQYF. The CDR3 nucleotides are TGTGCCAGCAGCCCCCGGACAGGTGGGAACTACGAGCAGTACTTC.